This T cell receptor beta chain was profiled in a study of T cell clonality in common variable immunodeficiency. General observations from the study: What drives increased CVID clonality needs T cell subpopulation sequencing. In common variable immunodeficiency, TCR beta chains reportedly carried fewer deletions and N-nucleotide insertions.

This clone was seen more than once but under ten times. Its antigen remains unknown. The read stops 3 residues short of the end of the CDR3; the missing end is completed from the germline J gene. The trim removed 8 bases at V and 4 bases at J, leaving 7 bases unmatched. CDR1 WSHSY and CDR2 SAAADI come from the germline V gene. The CDR3 contains 14 residues. Patients had low serum IgG, IgA and/or IgM and specific antibody deficiency. CVID subjects were 15 or so female and approximately 30 male, aged roughly 8 to 65. Repertoires were generated with immunoSEQ multiplex PCR, while TCRdb's copy carries only in-frame clones and drops some. Sampling found fewer than 30,000 clones, none seen once.

The origin of this receptor is a human donor with common variable immunodeficiency. Sequencing was performed on peripheral blood mononuclear cells. V is TRBV10-2 and J is TRBJ2-3, with 9 nucleotides matching TRBD1. CDR3 protein: CASSGQGFPDTQYF. The CDR3 DNA, read in part, is TGCGCCAGCTCGGGACAGGGTTTCCCAGATACG.